This TCR beta chain was identified during a study of blood T cell repertoires in COVID-19. On the study more broadly: Specimens from acute and convalescent COVID-19 originated in the United States, Italy and Spain. The cDNA or gDNA used as material had been derived from T cells, B-cell-depleted T cells, or PBMCs.

The CDR3 contains 14 residues. Trimming stripped 5 bases from V and 9 bases from J, with 16 bases between. CDR1 is KGHDR, CDR2 SFDVKD, per germline. Under the authors' procedure: Amplification of reference gene primers was used by the study to estimate nucleated cell counts. Produced via immunoSEQ multiplex PCR; TCRdb's table is partial and in-frame only. V, J and clone size are taken as reported in that table, and D and trimming were inferred from the DNA itself. The data show under 350,000 clones, more than 85% seen once. The chain links TRBV24-1 to TRBJ1-5, with TRBD1 as a possible D gene (6 bases). The sequenced material came from peripheral blood. The clonotype was recovered from a man aged 40-55 years with acute or convalescent COVID-19. The CDR3 reads CATSAQGFWGPQHF. Written as DNA, the CDR3 is TGTGCCACCAGTGCCCAGGGGTTTTGGGGGCCCCAGCATTTT.